The T cell receptor (beta chain) under discussion was sequenced for a study of shared clonotypes between healthy human individuals. Overall study: CD4 naive and CD4 memory each took three plates per donor, while CD8 naive took two and CD8 memory one. Study-level findings and limits: The generation probabilities recorded for non-shared clonotypes fell below those of clonotypes shared by all four donors.

Researchers ran the assay at a deep level. Original handling: Filtering differed because ImmunoSEQ produced junction-only sequences that carried no quality scores. The protocol was immunoSEQ multiplex PCR, while the TCRdb copy is restricted to in-frame clones and leaves out a portion. The DNA was the basis for D and trimming; V, J and clone size are from that table. The repertoire holds about 230,000 clones, with approximately 65% as singletons. V gave up 5 bases and J gave up 1 base; unmatched junction bases: 8. The germline V gene encodes CDR1 SGHRS and CDR2 YFSETQ. There are 15 residues in the CDR3. With respect to this clone: Its target is unknown.

The chain employs TRBV5-1 and TRBJ1-2; the match to TRBD1 covers 7 bases. Sequencing was carried out using memory CD4+ T cells sorted from blood. Subset: CD45RA-negative fraction. This TCR came from a man aged 25 to 45 in good health. CDR3 coding DNA: TGCGCCAGCAGACCAGGGACAGCGGATAACTATGGCTACACCTTC. Translating gives CASRPGTADNYGYTF.